This entry describes one T cell receptor beta chain. The target of this receptor is not known. No base-level quality is on record; no much larger clone is a single base apart. The germline V gene encodes CDR1 DFQATT and CDR2 SNEGSKA (reference sequence). Germline trimming amounts to 1 base on V and 2 bases on J, with 5 as the count of junction bases outside the gene matches. Including the terminal cysteine and phenylalanine, the CDR3 comprises 16 residues. Here the CDR3 DNA is all that survives: 48 bases in frame from base 1. The data belong to a study of T cell repertoires in aging, cancer and after chemotherapy (dated by TCRdb to about 2019). Regarding the complete study: Donors spanned six age groups from 30 or younger to 70 or older, with at least three individuals per group. In total, the full dataset held about 8.8 million TCR reads. In the solid tumor group, paired pre- and post-chemotherapy samples were obtained from brain tumor (glioblastoma) patients receiving temozolomide-based therapy. Peripheral blood TCR beta repertoires from healthy donors and cancer patients were profiled to examine immunoaging and T cell reconstitution after chemotherapy. Alongside 95 to 100 healthy donors serving as a reference group, the cohort included approximately 220 cancer patients, of whom approximately 94 had hematological cancers and more than 110 had solid cancers.

TCR beta rearrangements were amplified from genomic DNA isolated from peripheral blood, not from sorted cells or RNA. Multiplex touch-down PCR with a mixed TRB-A/B primer pool was used to amplify rearranged TRB sequences covering the V, D and J segments. Illumina adapters and sample indices were attached to the amplicons in two consecutive PCR reactions using Phusion HS II polymerase. Amplicons were gel-purified using the NucleoSpin Gel and PCR Clean-up kit and were subsequently checked with Qubit and an Agilent 2100 Bioanalyzer. Sequencing of the libraries was done on an Illumina MiSeq with paired-end, single-indexed 600-cycle runs. Turning to the authors' computational methods: Processing of the TRB sequences was carried out with MiXCR versions 2.12 and 3.0.5. Each unique CDR3 nucleotide sequence counted as one clone, and only productive sequences with at least two reads were retained. The repertoire metrics were Shannon diversity, evenness, clonality (calculated as one minus evenness), and diversity profiles parameterized by alpha from 0 to 5. The IGoR algorithm was used to compute generation probabilities of clones in paired pre- and post-chemotherapy samples. Starting from the raw public reads, TCRdb applied fastp trimming at Q25, assembled clones with MiXCR and retained in-frame beta chains. Every entry covers one CDR3 protein and lists the most common genes and DNA from its rows. TCRdb, rather than the study authors, made the V and J calls. The sample table holds roughly 7,100 distinct CDR3 sequences, of which 53% were seen once. The ten largest clones capture around 1.7% of the sample.

Broad study findings and their caveats: According to the authors, the repertoire data do not permit conclusions about immunological memory after chemotherapy. In both cancer cohorts, the median generation probability rose over the chemotherapy interval, which suggests that the repertoire was reconstituted through rebound thymic output. Significantly lower blood TCR diversity and higher clonality were observed in untreated patients with hematological or solid cancers than in age-matched healthy donors. Declining TCR diversity with age in healthy donors was mainly explained by loss of richness; in cancer patients, loss of evenness also contributed.

The clonotype comes from a human donor with a solid tumor. The V gene is TRBV20-1 and the J gene is TRBJ2-2; 9 nucleotides in the junction match TRBD2. The sequencing input was blood. The CDR3 amino acid sequence is: CSARVGGRGNTGELFF. At the DNA level, the sequence is TGCAGTGCTAGAGTAGGCGGGAGGGGCAACACCGGGGAGCTGTTTTTT.